The entry below gives a single T cell receptor beta chain sequence along with its context. Its matching antigen is unknown. This entry is derived from a study of blood T cells in healthy people across ages. The study, taken as a whole, reports: Naive T cell percentage and TCR beta diversity correlated strongly. Estimated diversity across one million T cells was deemed an underestimate.

The CDR3 is 16 amino acids. V gave up 2 bases and J gave up 3 bases; unmatched junction bases: 9. From germline, CDR1 is SGHRS and CDR2 YFSETQ. Next came a second PCR, run for about 6 to 12 cycles, which used a sample-barcoded 5' primer along with a J-beta primer mix. Using its own MiXCR run on the 5' RACE reads, TCRdb lists one record per CDR3 protein. The sample includes approximately 800,000 distinct CDR3 sequences, about 53% of them seen just once. Sample: blood. The rearrangement links TRBV5-1 to TRBJ2-3, with 7 bases lining up with TRBD2. This receptor was taken from an elderly man in good health. CDR3 in amino acids: CASSFPAGSGTDTQYF. CDR3 nucleotide sequence: TGCGCCAGCAGCTTTCCAGCGGGATCGGGTACAGATACGCAGTATTTT.